The T cell receptor (beta chain) described here comes from a study of T cells in Graves' hyperthyroidism and ophthalmopathy. Study in general: Peripheral blood specimens were obtained at initial diagnosis, prior to any treatment.

Note on this clonotype: Its antigen is not identified.

Overall study findings and caveats: Using 13 V-J features, a model discriminated ophthalmopathy from stable hyperthyroidism.

From RNA transcripts, TCR beta CDR3 regions were amplified. The HTBI primer set served for first-round RT-PCR of the TCR CDR3. TCRdb used MiXCR to reprocess the multiplex PCR reads, holding one entry per CDR3 protein. The data contain 600,000 to 700,000 distinct CDR3 sequences, roughly 14% of them singletons. Investigators excluded patients with uncontrolled infection, other autoimmune disease, pregnancy or lactation. V was trimmed by 5 bases and J by 6 bases, leaving 17 bases between them. The CDR3 is made up of 14 amino acids. Sequences were obtained from blood. This clonotype originated in a middle-aged woman with Graves' ophthalmopathy. The rearrangement links TRBV12-3 or TRBV12-4 to TRBJ2-7, with D perhaps matching TRBD2 (5 bases). The CDR3 sequence is CASSLSTRRSEQYF. In nucleotides, the CDR3 is TGTGCCAGCAGTCTATCAACGAGGAGGAGCGAGCAGTACTTC.